Sequencing of this T cell receptor (beta chain) was carried out in a study of molecular identifiers for immune sequencing clone quantification. The CDR3 is 13 amino acids. With 0 bases removed from V and 5 bases from J, the gap between germline ends came to 6 bases. Per germline, CDR1 SGHRS and CDR2 YFSETQ. Points from the study as a whole: Highly expanded clone sizes could be underestimated by identical TCR molecules that share a barcode.

In this sample, this clonotype turned up many times. The antigen remains undetermined. TCRdb reprocessed the PCR reads with MiXCR, giving one entry per CDR3 protein. The table shows 300,000 to 400,000 distinct CDR3 sequences, with 20% to 25% occurring only once. The sequence was collected from a human donor in good health. Some libraries in this study had Jurkat cell RNA spiked in. The material sequenced was naive CD8+ T cells from blood, with Jurkat cell RNA spiked in. Subset given: FACS-sorted CD8+CD4-CCR7+CD45RA+ naive T cells. The rearrangement links TRBV5-1 to TRBJ2-1, with D hard to call. This CDR3 reads CASSLVRDNEQFF. The CDR3 bases are TGCGCCAGCAGCTTGGTAAGGGACAATGAGCAGTTCTTC. Based on the CDR3 plus reference TRBV5-1 and TRBJ2-1, the full variable domain is KAGVTQTPRYLIKTRGQQVTLSCSPISGHRSVSWYQQTPGQGLQFLFEYFSETQRNKGNFPGRFSGRQFSNSRSEMNVSTLELGDSALYLCASSLVRDNEQFFGPGTRLTVL.